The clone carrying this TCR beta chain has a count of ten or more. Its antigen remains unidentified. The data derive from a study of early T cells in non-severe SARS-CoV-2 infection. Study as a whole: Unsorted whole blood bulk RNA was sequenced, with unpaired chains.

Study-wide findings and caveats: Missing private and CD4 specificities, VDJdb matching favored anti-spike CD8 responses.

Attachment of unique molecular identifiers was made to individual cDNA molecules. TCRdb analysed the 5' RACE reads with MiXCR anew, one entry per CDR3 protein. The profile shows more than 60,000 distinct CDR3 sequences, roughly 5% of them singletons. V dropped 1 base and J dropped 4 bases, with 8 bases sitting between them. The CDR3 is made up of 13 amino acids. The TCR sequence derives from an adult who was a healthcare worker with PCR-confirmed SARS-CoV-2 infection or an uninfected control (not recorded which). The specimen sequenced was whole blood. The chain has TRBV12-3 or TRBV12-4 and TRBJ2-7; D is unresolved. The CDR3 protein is CASSLGREYEQYF. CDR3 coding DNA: TGTGCCAGCAGTTTAGGACGAGAATACGAGCAGTACTTC.